The subject of this entry is one T cell receptor beta chain. Its specificity is not known. The data derive from a study of T cell responses to AZD1222 COVID-19 vaccine. TCRdb keeps only in-frame clones here, not all; method: immunoSEQ multiplex PCR. The table lists some 22,000 clones, around 82% of them singletons. Study-level results: Of spike-specific TCRs, nearly half reportedly target regions left unmutated in variants. Vaccination with two AZD1222 doses was followed by a rise in Spike-specific TCR breadth and depth. Spike-spanning, vaccine-associated CD4 TCRs were dominant at 160-218 and 743-854.

Germline lookup yields CDR1 MNHEY and CDR2 SVGAGI. With 8 bases removed from V and 1 base from J, the gap between germline ends came to 12 bases. The CDR3 contains 14 residues. This sequence joins TRBV6-5 and TRBJ1-5; D gene ambiguous. The sample consisted of peripheral blood, taken on day 0 of AZD1222 vaccination. The TCR originated in an adult in good health. CDR3 residues: CASAHDRSNQPQHF. CDR3 sequence (DNA): TGTGCCAGCGCCCATGACCGGAGCAATCAGCCCCAGCATTTT.